This T cell receptor beta chain was identified in a study of blood T cell repertoires in COVID-19 (dated by TCRdb to 2018 to 2020). Background on the whole study: Samples from collaborators originated in the United States, Italy and Spain and spanned both the acute and convalescent phases of COVID-19. The prospective study material was composed of cDNA or gDNA derived from T cells, B-cell-depleted T cells, or PBMCs. The samples were drawn from two sources: the first 160 participants of the ongoing ImmuneRACE study, and over 950 subjects contributed by 6 global collaborators. The dataset comprised deeply sampled blood TCRbeta repertoires from subjects exposed to, actively infected with, or recovered from COVID-19. Where available, HLA class I and class II types were obtained from metadata supplied by the sample provider rather than from assay-based typing. The repertoires were released in a freely available public database meant as a resource for research on the immune response to SARS-CoV-2. A de-identified subject ID, COVID-19 status, age in years and sex were almost always included in the sample metadata.

Worth noting for this clone: Which antigen it targets is not known. Nothing much larger sits one base from this clone, and base qualities are not available.

The study at large found these results: The quantity of clinical and demographic metadata differed by source and by participant and was supplied without curation.

CDR1 and CDR2 are read off the germline V gene as KGHSH and LQKENI. V is cut by 6 bases and J by 7 bases, and the space between the germline ends is 16 bases. The CDR3 holds 14 amino acids from the cysteine to the phenylalanine. The kept DNA is CDR3 alone, 42 bases in frame from the first base. Each collaborating institution followed its own protocols to collect whole blood in K2EDTA tubes. Collaborator samples were shipped for TCRbeta analysis as frozen whole blood, isolated PBMCs, or DNA extracted from either sample type. The immunoSEQ Assay, a bias-controlled multiplex PCR, was used to amplify TCRbeta CDR3 regions from genomic DNA. On the authors' methods: The number of nucleated cells in each sample was estimated from the amplification of reference gene primers within the assay. To quantify the absolute abundance of each unique TCRbeta CDR3 rearrangement, sequence reads were collapsed and filtered. For each sample, productive Simpson clonality was calculated as the square root of Simpson's diversity index across productive rearrangements. The table was pulled from immuneACCESS by TCRdb, which kept in-frame rearrangements only. Such tables lose some clones; where checked, under half of the loss comes from unresolved V genes, and the rest has no known cause. The V and J calls and clone size are taken from that table; D and trimming were inferred from the DNA. Counted in this sample were 200,000 to 250,000 clones; around three quarters of them appeared once. The top ten constitute approximately 7.2% of the sample.

Recombination linked TRBV18 to TRBJ1-5, with the identity of the D gene unclear. The TCR was taken from a woman aged 70-85 years with acute or convalescent COVID-19. The sequenced sample consisted of peripheral blood. The CDR3 protein is CASSPGWSRQPQHF. The sequenced DNA: TGTGCCAGCTCGCCGGGTTGGAGCCGGCAGCCCCAGCATTTT. Full variable domain (CDR3 extended with the reference TRBV18 and TRBJ1-5 proteins): NAGVMQNPRHLVRRRGQEARLRCSPMKGHSHVYWYRQLPEEGLKFMVYLQKENIIDESGMPKERFSAEFPKEGPSILRIQQVVRGDSAAYFCASSPGWSRQPQHFGDGTRLSIL.